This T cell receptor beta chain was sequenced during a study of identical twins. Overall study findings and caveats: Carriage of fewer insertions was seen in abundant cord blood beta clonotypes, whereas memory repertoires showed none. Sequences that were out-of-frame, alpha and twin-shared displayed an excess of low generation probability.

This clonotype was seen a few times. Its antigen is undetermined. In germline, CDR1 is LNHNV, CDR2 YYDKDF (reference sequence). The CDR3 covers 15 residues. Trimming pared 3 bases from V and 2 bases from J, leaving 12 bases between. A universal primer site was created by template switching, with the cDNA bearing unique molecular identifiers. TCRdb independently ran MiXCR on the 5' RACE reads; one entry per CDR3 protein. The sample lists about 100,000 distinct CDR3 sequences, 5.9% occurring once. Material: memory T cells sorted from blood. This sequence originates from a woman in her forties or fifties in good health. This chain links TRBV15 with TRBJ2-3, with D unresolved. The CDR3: CATSRSGHSTDTQYF. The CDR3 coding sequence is TGTGCCACCAGCAGGTCCGGGCACTCCACAGATACGCAGTATTTT.